These 6 T cell receptor beta chains came from one sample sequenced in a study of vaccination effects on CD4 cells after COVID-19. Sequencing was performed with immunoSEQ multiplex PCR; in TCRdb, only in-frame clones are kept and a portion is missing. The profile shows tens of thousands of clones, about 73% of them singletons. Viral peptide pools were used in the ViraFEST assay to expand antigen-specific CD4+ T cells, and sequencing came afterward. It was after more than 8 days of culture that CD4+ T cells were isolated. No antigens are known for them. Here the sequenced sample was CD4+ T cells from PBMCs cultured with HCoV-229E spike peptides, taken before COVID-19 vaccination. These receptors were taken from a human donor who received a COVID-19 vaccine.

The chain combines TRBV3-1 (or the pseudogene TRBV3-2) with TRBJ2-7, with TRBD2 identical over 13 bases. The CDR3 is made up of 18 amino acids. Germline trimming cut 4 bases from V and 1 base from J; bases unmatched to any gene: 10. The germline CDR1 and CDR2 sequences are LGHDT and YNNKEL (reference sequence). The chain's CDR3 is CASSRKSPGLAGSYEQYF. CDR3 DNA: TGTGCCAGCAGCCGTAAGAGTCCGGGACTAGCGGGGTCCTACGAGCAGTACTTC.

This clone was seen a handful of times. The rearrangement links TRBV6-5 to TRBJ1-1; perhaps TRBD1 as D (6 bases). With 7 bases removed from V and 3 bases from J, the gap between germline ends came to 9 bases. CDR3 length: 12 residues. Germline loops: CDR1 MNHEY, CDR2 SVGAGI. The CDR3 DNA reads TGTGCCAGCAATACAGGGTACACTGAAGCTTTCTTT. Translated, it gives CASNTGYTEAFF.

The table lists this clone with a few counts. The chain employs TRBV7-5 and TRBJ2-7. TRBV7-5 is annotated as a pseudogene. The CDR3 contains 14 residues. The CDR3 nucleotides read TGTGTCAGAAGCTTTGCCACCACCCCCTACGAGCAGTACTTC. Its protein is CVRSFATTPYEQYF.

The V and J genes are TRBV29-1 and TRBJ2-5, with unresolved D. CDR3 size: 11 residues. Germline loops: CDR1 SQVTM, CDR2 ANQGSEA. V lost 3 bases and J 1 base, leaving 3 bases between the germline ends. CDR3 loop: CSVDGQETQYF. The CDR3 DNA reads as TGCAGCGTTGACGGCCAAGAGACCCAGTACTTC.

V usage is TRBV7-8 and J usage is TRBJ1-1, with D hard to call. Trimming removed 2 bases at V and 2 bases at J, with 9 bases between. Per germline, CDR1 SGHVS and CDR2 FQNEAQ. CDR3 size: 14 residues. The DNA for the CDR3 is TGTGCCAGCAGCTTATCGCAGGAAAACACTGAAGCTTTCTTT. As protein: CASSLSQENTEAFF. Full variable domain (missing parts from reference TRBV7-8 and TRBJ1-1): GAGVSQSPRYKVAKRGQDVALRCDPISGHVSLFWYQQALGQGPEFLTYFQNEAQLDKSGLPSDRFFAERPEGSVSTLKIQRTQQEDSAVYLCASSLSQENTEAFFGQGTRLTVV.

The chain links TRBV5-5 to TRBJ2-2, with a tentative D call TRBD1 (5 bases). Germline CDR1 is SGHKS and CDR2 is YYEKEE (reference sequence). V lost 2 bases, J lost 7 bases, and 15 bases lay in between. This CDR3 has 15 residues. The CDR3 is CASSFATGRNGELFF. Written as DNA, the CDR3 is TGTGCCAGCAGCTTCGCTACAGGAAGGAACGGGGAGCTGTTTTTT. The full variable domain, with the rest looked up from reference TRBV5-5 and TRBJ2-2, is DAGVTQSPTHLIKTRGQQVTLRCSPISGHKSVSWYQQVLGQGPQFIFQYYEKEERGRGNFPDRFSARQFPNYSSELNVNALLLGDSALYLCASSFATGRNGELFFGEGSRLTVL.